This record concerns one T cell receptor (beta chain) sequence. Its antigen remains unknown. Method: immunoSEQ multiplex PCR; TCRdb's copy keeps in-frame clones and lacks some. Of some 80,000 clones in the sample, approximately 84% were seen once. This entry belongs to a study of OX40 agonist ivuxolimab in advanced cancers. Study overall: Partial responses, seen in three patients, involved one hepatocellular carcinoma and two cutaneous melanomas.

The CDR3 is 15 residues long. The V gene end was trimmed by 3 bases and the J gene end by 7 bases; junction bases not matched to a gene: 6. Germline values: CDR1 SSHAT, CDR2 FNYEAQ (reference sequence). Whole-study results and caveats: At 0.1 to 3.0 mg/kg, CD4+ and CD8+ blood T cells expanded clonally by week 6. Averaging showed that CD8+ T cells had more expanded clones than CD4+ did.

The material sequenced was CD4+ or CD8+ T cells sorted from blood, taken in a trial of the OX40 agonist ivuxolimab. The origin of this receptor is an adult with an advanced solid tumor such as melanoma, head and neck, liver or kidney cancer. The V gene is TRBV7-7, the J gene TRBJ2-3; 11 bases match TRBD2. The CDR3 bases are TGTGCCAGCAGCTTGTTAGCGGGAGGGCCTCATACGCAGTATTTT. The encoded protein is CASSLLAGGPHTQYF.